Described below is a single T cell receptor (beta chain) sequence and its context. Its target is not known. The table came from immunoSEQ multiplex PCR; TCRdb's copy has only in-frame clones and leaves some out. The data hold 150,000 to 160,000 clones, with roughly nine tenths observed a single time. The data were obtained in a study of T cell responses to AZD1222 COVID-19 vaccine. Overall study context: Whether given at about 4 or about 12 weeks, second doses were pooled. Study-wide results and caveats: Seropositive status at baseline applied to only a handful of AZD1222 recipients. Reportedly, nearly half of unique spike TCRs recognized epitopes outside B.1.351/B.1.1.7 mutations.

V lost 1 base, J lost 5 bases, and 11 bases lay in between. CDR1 and CDR2 from the germline V gene are KGHDR and SFDVKD. The CDR3 is made up of 15 amino acids. The chain links TRBV24-1 to TRBJ2-1; the D call may be TRBD1 or TRBD2 (6 bases each). The source was peripheral blood, collected on day 0 of AZD1222 vaccination. The sequence was collected from an adult in good health. The CDR3 sequence: CATSDFLGGHNEQFF. CDR3 DNA sequence: TGTGCCACCAGTGATTTCCTGGGGGGCCACAATGAGCAGTTCTTC.